This T cell receptor beta chain was recorded in a study of response to subunit inactivated influenza vaccine. TCRdb independently ran MiXCR on the RT-PCR reads; one entry per CDR3 protein. The profile shows 500,000 to 550,000 distinct CDR3 sequences, 6.5% to 8% of them singletons. Study observations and caveats: Few new T cells, the authors suggested, are recruited by each seasonal influenza vaccination.

This clonotype was observed a handful of times. Its antigen is not identified. The CDR3 is 16 residues long. Germline-derived CDR1 and CDR2 are MNHEY and SVGAGI. V lost 2 bases, J lost 10 bases, and 18 bases lay in between. The TCR was taken from a man between 45 and 75 years old who received an inactivated influenza vaccine. The chain recombines TRBV6-5 with TRBJ1-6; the D gene is possibly TRBD1 (5 bases). The sample in question was PBMCs from blood, obtained less than 25 months after vaccination. The CDR3 region has the DNA TGTGCCAGCAGTTACCGGGGTTCGGGACTCGGGTCACCCCTCCACTTT. Protein: CASSYRGSGLGSPLHF.